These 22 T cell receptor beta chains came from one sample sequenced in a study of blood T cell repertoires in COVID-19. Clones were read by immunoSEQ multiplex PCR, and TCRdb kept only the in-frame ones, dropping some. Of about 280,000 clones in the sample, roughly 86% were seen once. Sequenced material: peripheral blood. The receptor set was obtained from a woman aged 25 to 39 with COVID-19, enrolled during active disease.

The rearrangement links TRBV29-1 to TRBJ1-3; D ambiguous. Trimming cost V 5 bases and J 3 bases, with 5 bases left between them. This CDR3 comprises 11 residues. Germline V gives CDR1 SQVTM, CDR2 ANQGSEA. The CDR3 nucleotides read TGCAGCGTTACCGGTGGAAACACCATATATTTT. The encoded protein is CSVTGGNTIYF.

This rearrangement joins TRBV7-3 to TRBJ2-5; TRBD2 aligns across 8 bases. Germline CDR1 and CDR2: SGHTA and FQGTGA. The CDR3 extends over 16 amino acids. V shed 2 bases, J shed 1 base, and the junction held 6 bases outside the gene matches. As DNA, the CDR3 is TGTGCCAGCAGCTTATCGGGACTAGGAGCCCAAGAGACCCAGTACTTC. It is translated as CASSLSGLGAQETQYF.

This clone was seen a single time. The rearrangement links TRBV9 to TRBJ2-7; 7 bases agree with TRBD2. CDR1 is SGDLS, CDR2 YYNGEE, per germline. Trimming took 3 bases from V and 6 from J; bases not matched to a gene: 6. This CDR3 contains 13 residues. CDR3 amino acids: CASSAGLGGEQYF. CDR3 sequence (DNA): TGTGCCAGCAGCGCCGGACTAGGTGGCGAGCAGTACTTC. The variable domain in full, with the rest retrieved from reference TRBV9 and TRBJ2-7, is DSGVTQTPKHLITATGQRVTLRCSPRSGDLSVYWYQQSLDQGLQFLIQYYNGEERAKGNILERFSAQQFPDLHSELNLSSLELGDSALYFCASSAGLGGEQYFGPGTRLTVT.

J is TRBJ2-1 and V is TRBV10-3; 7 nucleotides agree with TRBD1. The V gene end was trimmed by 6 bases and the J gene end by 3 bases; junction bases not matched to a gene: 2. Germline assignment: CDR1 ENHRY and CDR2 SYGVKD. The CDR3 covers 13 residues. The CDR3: CAIRGDSYNEQFF. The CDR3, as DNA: TGTGCCATCAGGGGGGACAGCTACAATGAGCAGTTCTTC.

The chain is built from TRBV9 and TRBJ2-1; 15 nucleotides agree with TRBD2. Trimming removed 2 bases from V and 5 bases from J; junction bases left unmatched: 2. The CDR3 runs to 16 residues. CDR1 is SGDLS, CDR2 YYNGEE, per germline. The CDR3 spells CASSVGLAGGDNEQFF. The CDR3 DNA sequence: TGTGCCAGCAGCGTCGGACTAGCGGGAGGGGACAATGAGCAGTTCTTC.

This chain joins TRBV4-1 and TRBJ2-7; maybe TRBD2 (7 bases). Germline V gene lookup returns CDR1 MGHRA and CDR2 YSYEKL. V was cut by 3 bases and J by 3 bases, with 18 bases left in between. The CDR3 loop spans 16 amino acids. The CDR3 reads CASSQGGLAPYYEQYF. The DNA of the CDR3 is TGCGCCAGCAGCCAGGGGGGGCTAGCGCCCTACTACGAGCAGTACTTC.

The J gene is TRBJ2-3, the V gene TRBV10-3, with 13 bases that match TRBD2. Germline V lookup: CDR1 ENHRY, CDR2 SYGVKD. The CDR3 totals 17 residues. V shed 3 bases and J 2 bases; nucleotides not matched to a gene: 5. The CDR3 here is CAISDPTSGRFTDTQYF. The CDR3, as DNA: TGTGCCATCAGTGACCCGACTAGCGGGAGGTTCACAGATACGCAGTATTTT.

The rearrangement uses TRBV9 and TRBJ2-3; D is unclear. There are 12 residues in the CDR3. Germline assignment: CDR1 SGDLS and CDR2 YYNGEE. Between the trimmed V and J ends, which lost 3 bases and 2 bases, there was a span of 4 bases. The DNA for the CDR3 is TGTGCCAGCAGCGGAGTCACAGATACGCAGTATTTT. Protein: CASSGVTDTQYF. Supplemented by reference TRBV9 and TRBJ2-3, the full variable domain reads DSGVTQTPKHLITATGQRVTLRCSPRSGDLSVYWYQQSLDQGLQFLIQYYNGEERAKGNILERFSAQQFPDLHSELNLSSLELGDSALYFCASSGVTDTQYFGPGTRLTVL.

CDR3 DNA: TGTGCCACCAGCCCCCGTTGGGGCGGAACCTACGAGCAGTACTTC. Residues: CATSPRWGGTYEQYF. The V call is TRBV24-1, the J call TRBJ2-7; D might be TRBD1 (5 bases). This CDR3 contains 15 residues. V was trimmed by 7 bases and J by 2 bases, leaving 17 bases between them. Germline CDR1 and CDR2: KGHDR and SFDVKD.

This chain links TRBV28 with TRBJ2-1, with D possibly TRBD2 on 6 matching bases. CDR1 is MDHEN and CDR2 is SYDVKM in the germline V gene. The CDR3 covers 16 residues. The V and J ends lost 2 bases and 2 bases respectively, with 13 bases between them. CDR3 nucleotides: TGTGCCAGCAGTTTAGGTAGCGGAGGACCCTACAATGAGCAGTTCTTC. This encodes CASSLGSGGPYNEQFF.

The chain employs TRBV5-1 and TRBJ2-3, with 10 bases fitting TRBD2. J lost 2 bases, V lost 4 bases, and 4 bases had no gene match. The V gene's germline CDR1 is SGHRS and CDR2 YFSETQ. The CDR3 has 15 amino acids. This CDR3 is CASSLGLAATDTQYF. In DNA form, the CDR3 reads TGCGCCAGCAGCCTCGGACTAGCGGCCACAGATACGCAGTATTTT.

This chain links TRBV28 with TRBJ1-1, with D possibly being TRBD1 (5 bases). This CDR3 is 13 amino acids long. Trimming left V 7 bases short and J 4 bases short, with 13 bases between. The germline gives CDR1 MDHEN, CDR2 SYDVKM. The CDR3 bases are TGTGCCAGCACCTTCAGGGAACTCACTGAAGCTTTCTTT. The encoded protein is CASTFRELTEAFF.

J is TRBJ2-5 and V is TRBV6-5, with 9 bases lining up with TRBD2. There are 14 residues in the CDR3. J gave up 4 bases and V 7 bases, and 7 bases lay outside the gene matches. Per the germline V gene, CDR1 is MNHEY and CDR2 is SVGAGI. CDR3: CASTAGGGAETQYF. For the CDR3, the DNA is TGTGCCAGCACCGCGGGCGGGGGGGCAGAGACCCAGTACTTC.

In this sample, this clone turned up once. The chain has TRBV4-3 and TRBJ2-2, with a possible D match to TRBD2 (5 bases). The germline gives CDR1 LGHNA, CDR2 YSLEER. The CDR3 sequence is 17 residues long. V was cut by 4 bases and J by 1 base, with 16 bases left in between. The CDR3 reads CASSLQTAEKNTGELFF. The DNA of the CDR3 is TGCGCCAGCAGCCTCCAAACAGCGGAGAAGAACACCGGGGAGCTGTTTTTT.

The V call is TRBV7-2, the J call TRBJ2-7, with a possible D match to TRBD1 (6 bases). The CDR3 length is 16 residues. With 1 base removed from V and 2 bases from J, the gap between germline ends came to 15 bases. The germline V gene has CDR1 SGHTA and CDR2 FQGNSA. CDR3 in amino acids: CASSLVGGTGTYEQYF. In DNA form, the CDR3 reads TGTGCCAGCAGCTTAGTTGGGGGAACAGGGACCTACGAGCAGTACTTC. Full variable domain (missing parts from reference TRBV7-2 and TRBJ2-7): GAGVSQSPSNKVTEKGKDVELRCDPISGHTALYWYRQSLGQGLEFLIYFQGNSAPDKSGLPSDRFSAERTGGSVSTLTIQRTQQEDSAVYLCASSLVGGTGTYEQYFGPGTRLTVT.

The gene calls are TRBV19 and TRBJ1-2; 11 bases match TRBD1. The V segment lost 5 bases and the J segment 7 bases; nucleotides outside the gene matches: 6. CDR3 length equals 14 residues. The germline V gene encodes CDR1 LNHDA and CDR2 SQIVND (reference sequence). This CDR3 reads CASSWTGGSLGYTF. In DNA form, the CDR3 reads TGTGCCAGTAGTTGGACAGGGGGCTCCCTTGGCTACACCTTC. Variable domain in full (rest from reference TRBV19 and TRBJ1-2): DGGITQSPKYLFRKEGQNVTLSCEQNLNHDAMYWYRQDPGQGLRLIYYSQIVNDFQKGDIAEGYSVSREKKESFPLTVTSAQKNPTAFYLCASSWTGGSLGYTFGSGTRLTVV.

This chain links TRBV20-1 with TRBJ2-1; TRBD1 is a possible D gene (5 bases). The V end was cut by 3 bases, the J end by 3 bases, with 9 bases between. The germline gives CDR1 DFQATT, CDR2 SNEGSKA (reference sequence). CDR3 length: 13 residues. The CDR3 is CSASDTGYNEQFF. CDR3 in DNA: TGCAGTGCTAGTGACACAGGCTACAATGAGCAGTTCTTC.

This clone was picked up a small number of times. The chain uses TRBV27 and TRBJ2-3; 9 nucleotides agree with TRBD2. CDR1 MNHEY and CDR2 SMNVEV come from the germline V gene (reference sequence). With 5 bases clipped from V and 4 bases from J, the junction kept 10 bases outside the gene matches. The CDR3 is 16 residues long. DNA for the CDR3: TGTGCCAGCAGTGACTATAGCGGGAGTGGCGCAGATACGCAGTATTTT. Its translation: CASSDYSGSGADTQYF.

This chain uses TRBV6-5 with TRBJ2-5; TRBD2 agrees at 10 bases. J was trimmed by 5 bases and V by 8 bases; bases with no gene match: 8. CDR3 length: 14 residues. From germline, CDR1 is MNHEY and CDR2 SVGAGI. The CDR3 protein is CASGASGSRETQYF. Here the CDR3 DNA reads TGTGCCAGCGGGGCTAGCGGGAGCCGGGAGACCCAGTACTTC.

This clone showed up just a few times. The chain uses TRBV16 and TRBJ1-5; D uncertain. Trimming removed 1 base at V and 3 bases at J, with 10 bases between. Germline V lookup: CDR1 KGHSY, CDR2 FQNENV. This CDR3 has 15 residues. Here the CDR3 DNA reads TGTGCCAGCAGCCAATTTGCCCAGGCCAATCAGCCCCAGCATTTT. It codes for CASSQFAQANQPQHF.

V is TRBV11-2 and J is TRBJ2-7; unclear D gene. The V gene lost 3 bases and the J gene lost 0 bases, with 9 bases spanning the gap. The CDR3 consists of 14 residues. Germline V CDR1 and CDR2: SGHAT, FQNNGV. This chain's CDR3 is CASSFLRSSYEQYF. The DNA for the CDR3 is TGTGCCAGCAGCTTCCTCAGAAGCTCCTACGAGCAGTACTTC.

In DNA, the CDR3 is TGTGCCAGCTCAGCCAGGGATGAGCAGTTCTTC. Encoded protein: CASSARDEQFF. The chain combines TRBV18 with TRBJ2-1, with D possibly matching TRBD1 (5 bases). V dropped 5 bases and J dropped 8 bases, with 7 bases sitting between them. The CDR3 is made up of 11 amino acids. In germline, CDR1 is KGHSH, CDR2 LQKENI.